These 5 T cell receptor beta chains originate from one sample sequenced in a study of blood T cell repertoires in COVID-19. Assay: immunoSEQ multiplex PCR; the TCRdb copy retains only in-frame clones and omits some. The sample includes about 180,000 clones, about 79% seen only once; the top ten take 13% to 15%. The sample taken for sequencing was PBMCs or T cells enriched from blood (not recorded which). The source is a middle-aged man who had recovered from COVID-19.

The chain joins TRBV28 to TRBJ2-7, with 7 bases matching TRBD2. V shed 2 bases and J 7 bases; nucleotides not matched to a gene: 14. The CDR3 runs to 16 residues. The V gene's germline CDR1 is MDHEN and CDR2 SYDVKM. CDR3 bases: TGTGCCAGCAGTTTAACCCCCCAGCTAGGAGCGGGGGAGCAGTACTTC. Its translation: CASSLTPQLGAGEQYF.

The chain employs TRBV29-1 and TRBJ2-3; tentative D call: TRBD2 (6 bases). The CDR3 contains 14 residues. Looked up from germline, CDR1 is SQVTM and CDR2 is ANQGSEA. V lost 4 bases to trimming and J lost 6 bases, with 17 bases between them. CDR3: CSVVAGGGPDTQYF. CDR3 coding DNA: TGCAGCGTTGTCGCCGGGGGTGGTCCGGATACGCAGTATTTT.

The J gene is TRBJ1-2, the V gene TRBV20-1, with D perhaps matching TRBD1 (5 bases). CDR1 is DFQATT, CDR2 SNEGSKA, per germline (reference sequence). The CDR3 runs 16 residues. Trimming stripped 3 bases from V and 4 bases from J, with 21 bases between. In nucleotides, the CDR3 is TGCAGTGCTAGTCCGGGACGGAGAGGGAGGAGCTATGGCTACACCTTC. Protein product: CSASPGRRGRSYGYTF.

This clone occurred a few times. V usage is TRBV5-6 and J usage is TRBJ2-2; D is unclear. Trimming pared 2 bases from V and 0 bases from J, leaving 8 bases between. The germline CDR1 and CDR2 sequences are SGHDT and YYEEEE. CDR3 length: 15 residues. The CDR3 loop reads CASSFLGTNTGELFF. The CDR3 DNA reads as TGTGCCAGCAGCTTTCTAGGTACGAACACCGGGGAGCTGTTTTTT.

The CDR3 bases are TGTGCCAGTAACATGGGGCAGATTTATCAGCCCCAGCATTTT. Its translation: CASNMGQIYQPQHF. The chain uses TRBV19 and TRBJ1-5; tentatively, D is TRBD1 (5 bases). CDR3 length: 14 residues. CDR1 is LNHDA and CDR2 is SQIVND in the germline V gene (reference sequence). Trimming left V 7 bases short and J 5 bases short, with 15 bases between.